The T cell receptor beta chain described here comes from a study of shared clonotypes between healthy human individuals. This clone showed up just once. What it binds is not known. Notes on the study in general: Richness estimates generally favored naive over memory subsets.

Terminally differentiated effector memory CD45RA+ cells were left out of the naive CD8 fraction, which was CD45RO-negative and positively selected for CCR7. All the donors were Caucasian adults who lived in Nashville, Tennessee. CDR3 length equals 11 residues. V lost 6 bases to trimming and J lost 8 bases; unmatched junction nucleotides: 4. Germline CDR1 SNHLY, CDR2 FYNNEI. Profiling relied on immunoSEQ multiplex PCR, and the TCRdb table lists in-frame clones only, not all of them. The sample carries roughly 570,000 clones, roughly 98% recorded once. This chain uses TRBV2 with TRBJ2-7; 7 nucleotides agree with TRBD1. Material: naive CD8+ T cells sorted from blood. The sequence came from a man under 40 in good health. In DNA, the CDR3 is TGTGCCAGCAGCGGACAGGCGAAGCAGTACTTC. As protein: CASSGQAKQYF.